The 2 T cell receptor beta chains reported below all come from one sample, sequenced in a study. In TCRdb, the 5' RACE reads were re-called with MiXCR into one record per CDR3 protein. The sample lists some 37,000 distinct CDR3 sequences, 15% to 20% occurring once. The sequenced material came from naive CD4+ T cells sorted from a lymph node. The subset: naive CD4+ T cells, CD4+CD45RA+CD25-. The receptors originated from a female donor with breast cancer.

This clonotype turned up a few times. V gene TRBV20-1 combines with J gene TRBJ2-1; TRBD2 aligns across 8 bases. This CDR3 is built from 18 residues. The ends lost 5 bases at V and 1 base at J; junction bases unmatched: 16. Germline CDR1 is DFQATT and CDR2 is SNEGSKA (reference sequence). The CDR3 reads CSALPGRAGDLSYNEQFF. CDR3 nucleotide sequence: TGCAGTGCTTTACCGGGACGAGCGGGAGATTTGTCCTACAATGAGCAGTTCTTC.

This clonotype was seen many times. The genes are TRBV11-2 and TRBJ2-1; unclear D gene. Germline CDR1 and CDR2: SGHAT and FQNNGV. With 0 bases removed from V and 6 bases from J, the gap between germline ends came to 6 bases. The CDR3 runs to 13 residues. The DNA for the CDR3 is TGTGCCAGCAGCTTAGACGTGGGCAATGAGCAGTTCTTC. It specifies CASSLDVGNEQFF.